A selection of T cell receptor beta chains follows, all from one sample in a study of cytomegalovirus exposure and HLA in healthy donors. Data came from immunoSEQ multiplex PCR; TCRdb stores just in-frame clones and leaves some out. In the table there are around 78,000 clones, roughly 60% of which are singletons. Sequenced material: PBMCs. These receptors originate from a man aged 30 to 39 in good health and CMV-seropositive. Each CDR3 is given with its conserved first and last residue.

length: 15
J: TRBJ2-3
V: TRBV7-3
CDR3: CASSPNGGGTDTQYF

length: 15
J: TRBJ1-1
V: TRBV5-1
CDR3: CASSLEEIQNTEAFF

length: 15
J: TRBJ1-2
V: TRBV25-1
CDR3: CASSEQGSPIYGYTF

length: 14
J: TRBJ2-7
V: TRBV11-3
CDR3: CASSLLGEGYEQYF

length: 14
J: TRBJ2-1
V: TRBV7-3
CDR3: CASSLKSTGNEQFF

length: 15
J: TRBJ2-2
V: TRBV7-6
CDR3: CASSLGSGGGGELFF

length: 14
J: TRBJ2-7
V: TRBV15
CDR3: CATRRGEVLYEQYF

length: 14
J: TRBJ2-7
V: TRBV7-6
CDR3: CASSPAGLGYEQYF

length: 14
J: TRBJ2-7
V: TRBV27
CDR3: CASSSSGTSYEQYF

length: 15
J: TRBJ2-7
V: TRBV6-1
CDR3: CASSPGGPQTYEQYF

length: 14
J: TRBJ2-7
V: TRBV13
CDR3: CASKPTGGSYEQYF

length: 14
J: TRBJ2-1
V: TRBV6-6
CDR3: CASSPAGENNEQFF

length: 13
J: TRBJ2-5
V: TRBV27
CDR3: CASSGLLQETQYF

length: 13
J: TRBJ2-2
V: TRBV4-2
CDR3: CASSPRDTGELFF

length: 19
J: TRBJ2-7
V: TRBV5-6
CDR3: CASSLQLAGAPRGAYEQYF

length: 15
J: TRBJ2-7
V: TRBV28
CDR3: CASNPLVGATYEQYF

length: 16
J: TRBJ2-5
V: TRBV7-2
CDR3: CASSLEAGGPGETQYF

length: 15
J: TRBJ1-5
V: TRBV4-1
CDR3: CASSQGGTGNQPQHF

length: 14
J: TRBJ2-5
V: TRBV11-1
CDR3: CASSPRDSQETQYF

length: 13
J: TRBJ1-5
V: TRBV19
CDR3: CASSQDTGQPQHF

length: 18
J: TRBJ2-1
V: TRBV7-6
CDR3: CASSLEPSGRGGNNEQFF

length: 14
J: TRBJ2-2
V: TRBV27
CDR3: CASSSGTATGELFF

length: 13
J: TRBJ2-1
V: TRBV10-3
CDR3: CAISGSEDNEQFF

length: 15
J: TRBJ2-7
V: TRBV15
CDR3: CATSRADRGGYEQYF

length: 18
J: TRBJ1-2
V: TRBV25-1
CDR3: CASSPIYLLADSNYGYTF

length: 13
J: TRBJ2-5
V: TRBV7-9
CDR3: CASSLVGGETQYF

length: 15
J: TRBJ2-7
V: TRBV21-1
CDR3: CASSKRRIRAAEQYF

length: 18
J: TRBJ2-1
V: TRBV4-1
CDR3: CASSLRGTSSGVYNEQFF

length: 14
J: TRBJ2-7
V: TRBV13
CDR3: CASSLFGGLYEQYF

length: 14
J: TRBJ2-1
V: TRBV11-2
CDR3: CASTSGTGNNEQFF

length: 16
J: TRBJ2-6
V: TRBV7-9
CDR3: CASTAVGGGGANVLTF

length: 13
J: -
V: TRBV2
CDR3: CASSAGTGYEQYF

length: 13
J: TRBJ1-3
V: TRBV6-5
CDR3: CASSPGTGNTIYF

length: 15
J: TRBJ2-3
V: TRBV7-8
CDR3: CASSHLAASTDTQYF

length: 15
J: -
V: TRBV6-1
CDR3: CASSEVGAVAYEQYF

length: 15
J: TRBJ1-3
V: TRBV7-9
CDR3: CASIPRDSAGNTIYF

length: 9
J: TRBJ1-1
V: TRBV7-9
CDR3: CASSGLAFF

length: 14
J: TRBJ1-5
V: TRBV6-5
CDR3: CASRKDRGVQPQHF

length: 14
J: TRBJ1-2
V: TRBV4-1
CDR3: CASSPRGKGYGYTF

length: 13
J: TRBJ2-5
V: TRBV6-5
CDR3: CASAGGKDETQYF

length: 15
J: TRBJ1-6
V: TRBV30
CDR3: CAWSVHSGGESPLHF

length: 16
J: TRBJ1-1
V: TRBV5-6
CDR3: CASSLVLPAGSTEAFF

length: 14
J: TRBJ2-3
V: TRBV5-6
CDR3: CASSRGSGTDTQYF

length: 13
J: TRBJ2-6
V: TRBV11-3
CDR3: CASNYRGANVLTF

length: 14
J: TRBJ2-7
V: TRBV27
CDR3: CASSIGARSYEQYF

length: 16
J: TRBJ2-5
V: TRBV13
CDR3: CASSIRTSGRVETQYF

length: 14
J: TRBJ1-2
V: TRBV9
CDR3: CASSAGTGGYGYTF

length: 13
J: TRBJ2-3
V: TRBV19
CDR3: CASMVAATDTQYF

length: 14
J: TRBJ2-7
V: TRBV5-1
CDR3: CASSLVSDSYEQYF

length: 15
J: TRBJ2-5
V: TRBV15
CDR3: CATSRATSLGETQYF

length: 16
J: TRBJ2-2
V: TRBV5-4
CDR3: CASSSLAGENTGELFF

length: 16
J: TRBJ1-5
V: TRBV5-6
CDR3: CASGLMIGEGNQPQHF

length: 15
J: TRBJ1-4
V: TRBV4-2
CDR3: CASSQVLGEGEKLFF

length: 12
J: TRBJ1-1
V: TRBV7-3
CDR3: CSSSSPDTEAFF

length: 15
J: TRBJ1-1
V: TRBV7-2
CDR3: CASSLGSYLDTEAFF